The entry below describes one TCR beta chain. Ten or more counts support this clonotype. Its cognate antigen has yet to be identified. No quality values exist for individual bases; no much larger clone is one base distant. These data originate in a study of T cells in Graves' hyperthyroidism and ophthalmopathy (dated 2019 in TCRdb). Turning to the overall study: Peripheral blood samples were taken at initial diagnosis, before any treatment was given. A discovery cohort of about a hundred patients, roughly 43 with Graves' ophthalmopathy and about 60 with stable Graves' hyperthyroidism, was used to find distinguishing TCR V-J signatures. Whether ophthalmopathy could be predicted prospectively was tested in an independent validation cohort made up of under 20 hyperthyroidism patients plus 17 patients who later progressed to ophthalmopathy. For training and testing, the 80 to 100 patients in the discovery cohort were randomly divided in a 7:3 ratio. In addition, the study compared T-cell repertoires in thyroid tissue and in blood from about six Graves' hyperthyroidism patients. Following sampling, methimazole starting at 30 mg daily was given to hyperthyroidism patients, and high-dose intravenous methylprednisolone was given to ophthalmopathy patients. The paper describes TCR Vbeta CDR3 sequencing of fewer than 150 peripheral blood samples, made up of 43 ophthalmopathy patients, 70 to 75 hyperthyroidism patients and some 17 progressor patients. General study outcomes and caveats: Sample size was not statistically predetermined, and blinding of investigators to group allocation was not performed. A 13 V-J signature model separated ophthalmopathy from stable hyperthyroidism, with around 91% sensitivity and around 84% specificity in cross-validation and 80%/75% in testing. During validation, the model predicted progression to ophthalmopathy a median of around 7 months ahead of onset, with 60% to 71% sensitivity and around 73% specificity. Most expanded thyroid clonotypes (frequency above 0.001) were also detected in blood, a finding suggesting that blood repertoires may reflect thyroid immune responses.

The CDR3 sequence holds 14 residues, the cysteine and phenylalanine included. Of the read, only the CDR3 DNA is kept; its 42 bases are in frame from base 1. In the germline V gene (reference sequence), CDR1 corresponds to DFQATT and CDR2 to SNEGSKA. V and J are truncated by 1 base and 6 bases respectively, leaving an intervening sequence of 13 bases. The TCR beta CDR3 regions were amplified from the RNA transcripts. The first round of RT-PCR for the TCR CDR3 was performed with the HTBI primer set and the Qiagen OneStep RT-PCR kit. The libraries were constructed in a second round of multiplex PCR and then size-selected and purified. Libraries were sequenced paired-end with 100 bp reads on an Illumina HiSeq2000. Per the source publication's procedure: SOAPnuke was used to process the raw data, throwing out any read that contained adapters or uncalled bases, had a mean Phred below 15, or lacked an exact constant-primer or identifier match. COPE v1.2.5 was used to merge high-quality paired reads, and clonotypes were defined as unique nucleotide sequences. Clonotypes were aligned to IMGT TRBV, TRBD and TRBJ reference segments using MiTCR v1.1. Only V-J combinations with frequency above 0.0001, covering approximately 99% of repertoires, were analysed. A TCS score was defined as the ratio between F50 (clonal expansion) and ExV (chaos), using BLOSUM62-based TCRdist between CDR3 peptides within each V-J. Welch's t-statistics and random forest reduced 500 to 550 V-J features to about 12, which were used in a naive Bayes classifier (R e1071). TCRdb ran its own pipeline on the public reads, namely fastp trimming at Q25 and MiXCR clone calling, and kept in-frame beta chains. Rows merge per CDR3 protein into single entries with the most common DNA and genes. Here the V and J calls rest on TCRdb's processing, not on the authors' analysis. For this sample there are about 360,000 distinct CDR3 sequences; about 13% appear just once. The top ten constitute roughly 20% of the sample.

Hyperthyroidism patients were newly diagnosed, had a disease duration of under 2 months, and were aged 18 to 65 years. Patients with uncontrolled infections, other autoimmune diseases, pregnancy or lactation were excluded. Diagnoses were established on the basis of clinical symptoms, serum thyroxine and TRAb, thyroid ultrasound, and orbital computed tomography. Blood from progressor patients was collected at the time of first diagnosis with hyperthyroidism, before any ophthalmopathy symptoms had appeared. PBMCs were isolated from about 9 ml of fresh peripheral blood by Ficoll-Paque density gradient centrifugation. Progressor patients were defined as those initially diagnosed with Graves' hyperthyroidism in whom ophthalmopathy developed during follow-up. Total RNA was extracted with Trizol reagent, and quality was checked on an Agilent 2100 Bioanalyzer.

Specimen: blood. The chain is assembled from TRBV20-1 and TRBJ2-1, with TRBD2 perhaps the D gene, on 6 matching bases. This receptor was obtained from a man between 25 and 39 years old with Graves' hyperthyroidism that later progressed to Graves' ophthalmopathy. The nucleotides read TGCAGTGCTAGAGTTCCCAGGAGGGGCAATGAGCAGTTCTTC. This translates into CSARVPRRGNEQFF.